Below, 32 T cell receptor beta chains from the same sample are listed, as sequenced in a study of T cell responses to AZD1222 COVID-19 vaccine. Profiled with immunoSEQ multiplex PCR; TCRdb holds only in-frame clones, not every one. Seen here are 100,000 to 120,000 clones, about 88% observed once, and the top ten hold 44%. The input for sequencing was peripheral blood, taken 28 days after the second AZD1222 dose. Receptors were obtained from an adult who received the AZD1222 COVID-19 vaccine.

V and J are TRBV10-3 and TRBJ2-7; either TRBD1 or TRBD2 may fit D (5 bases each). The ends were cut back, 0 bases at V and 2 bases at J, with 8 bases in the middle. Germline V gene sequence: CDR1 ENHRY, CDR2 SYGVKD. The CDR3 has 14 residues. The CDR3, as DNA: TGTGCCATCAGTGAGTCCACGGGACCCTACGAGCAGTACTTC. It encodes CAISESTGPYEQYF.

The chain carries TRBV7-9 and TRBJ1-6; 11 bases map to TRBD1. The germline gives CDR1 SEHNR, CDR2 FQNEAQ (reference sequence). The CDR3 covers 13 residues. V shed 5 bases, J shed 13 bases, and the junction held 4 bases outside the gene matches. The CDR3, as DNA: TGTGCCAGCAGCGGACAGGGGGCGTCGCCCCTCCACTTT. This codes for CASSGQGASPLHF.

This clone was seen a few times. This chain links TRBV2 with TRBJ1-1; D may be TRBD1 (5 bases). Germline CDR1 reads SNHLY; CDR2 reads FYNNEI. V was trimmed by 6 bases and J by 4 bases, leaving 12 bases between them. The CDR3 sequence is 13 residues long. CDR3: CASSIREFTEAFF. The CDR3 DNA is TGTGCCAGCAGCATCAGGGAGTTCACTGAAGCTTTCTTT.

The chain recombines TRBV6-5 with TRBJ2-7; 9 bases map to TRBD1. The CDR3 loop spans 15 amino acids. Germline CDR1 and CDR2: MNHEY and SVGAGI. V shed 0 bases, J shed 3 bases, and the junction held 3 bases outside the gene matches. In DNA form, the CDR3 reads TGTGCCAGCAGTTACTCGGGACAGGGAGGCTACGAGCAGTACTTC. This codes for CASSYSGQGGYEQYF.

The genes are TRBV5-1 and TRBJ1-2; TRBD1 is a possible D gene (6 bases). Germline lookup yields CDR1 SGHRS and CDR2 YFSETQ. Between the trimmed V and J ends, which lost 0 bases and 9 bases, there was a span of 9 bases. The CDR3 runs 12 residues. CDR3 amino acids: CASSLGQGSYTF. The DNA for the CDR3 is TGCGCCAGCAGCTTGGGGCAGGGGAGCTACACCTTC.

The J gene is TRBJ2-1, the V gene TRBV25-1; D is unclear. CDR1 and CDR2 from the germline V gene are MGHDK and SYGVNS. This CDR3 contains 14 residues. Trimming left V 1 base short and J 10 bases short, with 14 bases between. In DNA form, the CDR3 reads TGTGCCAGCAGTGAATCAGGTTCTCCAAGAGAGCAGTTCTTC. Its translation: CASSESGSPREQFF.

The CDR3 loop reads CATSDRQGANQPQHF. In nucleotides, the CDR3 is TGTGCCACCAGTGATCGACAGGGAGCCAATCAGCCCCAGCATTTT. This chain uses TRBV24-1 with TRBJ1-5, with 7 bases that match TRBD1. The CDR3 runs 15 residues. CDR1 is KGHDR, CDR2 SFDVKD, per germline. With V trimmed by 3 bases and J by 3 bases, 4 bases remained unmatched.

This clone turned up a few times. As DNA, the CDR3 is TGTGCCATCAGGCCGGGACTAGCAACAGATACGCAGTATTTT. Amino acid sequence: CAIRPGLATDTQYF. The chain links TRBV10-3 to TRBJ2-3, with TRBD2 matching over 9 bases. V was clipped by 6 bases and J by 3 bases; unmatched bases: 4. CDR1 is ENHRY, CDR2 SYGVKD, per germline. This CDR3 comprises 14 residues.

The gene calls are TRBV3-1 (or the pseudogene TRBV3-2) and TRBJ1-2; D remains ambiguous. Germline CDR1 is LGHDT and CDR2 is YNNKEL (reference sequence). The CDR3 extends over 14 amino acids. Trimming took off 1 base at V and 8 bases at J, with 14 bases between the two ends. The CDR3 bases are TGTGCCAGCAGCCAAGGAGAGGGCCTGCGGGGCTACACCTTC. Protein sequence: CASSQGEGLRGYTF.

V and J are TRBV28 and TRBJ2-7; D is possibly TRBD1 (6 bases). V lost 8 bases to trimming and J lost 4 bases, with 12 bases between them. The length of the CDR3 is 12 residues. Germline-derived CDR1 and CDR2 are MDHEN and SYDVKM. Here the CDR3 DNA reads TGTGCCAGCCGGGACACCATTTACGAGCAGTACTTC. It translates to CASRDTIYEQYF.

The chain joins TRBV5-1 to TRBJ2-3; tentatively, D is TRBD2 (6 bases). The CDR3 is made up of 16 amino acids. V was pared by 3 bases and J by 3 bases, with 17 bases between. CDR1 and CDR2 from the germline V gene are SGHRS and YFSETQ. CDR3: CASSSLGGTRTDTQYF. The DNA of the CDR3 is TGCGCCAGCAGCTCCCTAGGCGGGACCAGAACAGATACGCAGTATTTT.

This chain joins TRBV11-2 and TRBJ2-3, with TRBD2 matching over 10 bases. The CDR3 has 16 residues. Germline values: CDR1 SGHAT, CDR2 FQNNGV. The ends lost 5 bases at V and 4 bases at J; junction bases unmatched: 9. The CDR3 sequence is CASSPRGLADSDTQYF. In DNA form, the CDR3 reads TGTGCCAGCAGCCCCCGAGGACTAGCGGATTCAGATACGCAGTATTTT.

The chain is built from TRBV19 and TRBJ2-7, with D possibly matching TRBD1 (6 bases). CDR3 length equals 15 residues. The V end was cut by 1 base, the J end by 1 base, with 11 bases between. Germline CDR1 is LNHDA and CDR2 is SQIVND (reference sequence). The CDR3: CASSIGDRLSYEQYF. DNA of the CDR3: TGTGCCAGTAGTATAGGTGACAGGCTGTCCTACGAGCAGTACTTC.

The rearrangement uses TRBV6-5 and TRBJ2-4; D unclear. This CDR3 region has 13 residues. V gave up 6 bases and J gave up 2 bases, with 8 bases separating them. Germline loops: CDR1 MNHEY, CDR2 SVGAGI. CDR3 in DNA: TGTGCCAGCAGCCTTGACTCCAAAAACATTCAGTACTTC. Amino acid sequence: CASSLDSKNIQYF.

The V call is TRBV6-6, the J call TRBJ2-7; either TRBD1 or TRBD2 may supply D (7 bases each). The germline V gene encodes CDR1 MNHNY and CDR2 SVGAGI (reference sequence). CDR3 length: 15 residues. Deletions cut 6 bases from V and 3 bases from J, with 18 bases between. CDR3 loop: CASRPGGGGNYEQYF. The CDR3 coding sequence is TGTGCCAGCAGACCAGGGGGAGGGGGGAACTACGAGCAGTACTTC.

V and J are TRBV5-6 and TRBJ1-6; 8 bases fit TRBD1. This CDR3 is 14 amino acids long. Trimming removed 2 bases from V and 10 bases from J; junction bases left unmatched: 5. Germline loops: CDR1 SGHDT, CDR2 YYEEEE. In DNA form, the CDR3 reads TGTGCCAGCAGCTTCAGGGGGCGCGGGTCACCCCTCCACTTT. It yields the protein CASSFRGRGSPLHF.

The J gene is TRBJ1-2, the V gene TRBV29-1; D unresolved. CDR1 SQVTM and CDR2 ANQGSEA come from the germline V gene. This CDR3 is built from 15 residues. The ends were cut back, 0 bases at V and 1 base at J, with 12 bases in the middle. The CDR3 sequence is CSVEEDDGDNYGYTF. DNA of the CDR3: TGCAGCGTTGAAGAGGACGACGGAGATAACTATGGCTACACCTTC.

This clone has just one count. The CDR3 DNA follows: TGTGCCAGCAGTCCCGGACAGGAACTTGGCTACACCTTC. It yields the protein CASSPGQELGYTF. V gene TRBV6-2 or TRBV6-3 combines with J gene TRBJ1-2, with 7 bases aligning to TRBD1. CDR3 length: 13 amino acids. V shed 5 bases and J 7 bases; nucleotides not matched to a gene: 7. Germline assignment: CDR1 MNHEY and CDR2 SVGEGT.

The chain recombines TRBV20-1 with TRBJ2-6, with D possibly being TRBD1 or TRBD2 (5 bases each). This CDR3 contains 14 residues. The V gene's germline CDR1 is DFQATT and CDR2 SNEGSKA (reference sequence). V lost 3 bases and J 4 bases, leaving 10 bases between the germline ends. The chain's CDR3 is CSASRGVGANVLTF. CDR3 DNA sequence: TGCAGTGCTAGTCGGGGCGTAGGGGCCAACGTCCTGACTTTC.

This chain links TRBV28 with TRBJ1-2, with D possibly TRBD1 on 6 matching bases. The germline V gene has CDR1 MDHEN and CDR2 SYDVKM. The CDR3 totals 13 residues. V was cut by 2 bases and J by 8 bases, with 12 bases left in between. The CDR3 reads CASSLGGLRGYTF. CDR3 in DNA: TGTGCCAGCAGTTTAGGGGGGCTAAGAGGCTACACCTTC.

Of note for this clone: The germline gene is not matched at one end of the junction; a read error may be the cause. The chain is built from TRBV7-9 and TRBJ2-7; 8 bases align to TRBD1. Germline values: CDR1 SEHNR, CDR2 FQNEAQ (reference sequence). The CDR3 spans 11 residues. The CDR3 region is CASSEIGTGVF. As DNA, the CDR3 is TGTGCCAGCAGCGAAATCGGGACAGGCGTTTTC. Filled out from reference TRBV7-9 and TRBJ2-7, the complete variable domain reads DTGVSQNPRHKITKRGQNVTFRCDPISEHNRLYWYRQTLGQGPEFLTYFQNEAQLEKSRLLSDRFSAERPKGSFSTLEIQRTEQGDSAMYLCASSEIGTGVFGPGTRLTVT.

This clone has a handful of counts. V is TRBV5-4 and J is TRBJ2-7; 9 bases fit TRBD2. CDR1 is SGHNT and CDR2 is YYREEE in the germline V gene (reference sequence). The CDR3 is 17 amino acids. The V segment lost 4 bases and the J segment 5 bases; nucleotides outside the gene matches: 16. Here the CDR3 DNA reads TGTGCCAGCAGCGCCGGGACTAGCTGGTTGCTGGGAAACGAGCAGTACTTC. Translated, it gives CASSAGTSWLLGNEQYF.

This chain uses TRBV19 with TRBJ2-7; D is unclear. Trimming stripped 4 bases from V and 7 bases from J, with 14 bases between. This CDR3 contains 13 residues. Germline CDR1 reads LNHDA; CDR2 reads SQIVND (reference sequence). The CDR3 protein is CASSNGGFMEQYF. The CDR3 nucleotides are TGTGCCAGTAGTAACGGCGGCTTTATGGAGCAGTACTTC.

This chain uses TRBV2 with TRBJ1-1; D is undetermined. CDR1 and CDR2 from the germline V gene are SNHLY and FYNNEI. Trimming took off 0 bases at V and 7 bases at J, with 12 bases between the two ends. This CDR3 is built from 14 residues. CDR3 loop: CASSEALGGIEAFF. CDR3 bases: TGTGCCAGCAGTGAAGCGCTTGGCGGCATTGAAGCTTTCTTT.

This rearrangement joins TRBV18 to TRBJ2-7; no firm D call. This CDR3 region has 12 residues. CDR1 KGHSH and CDR2 LQKENI come from the germline V gene. With 5 bases removed from V and 5 bases from J, the gap between germline ends came to 10 bases. CDR3 residues: CASSNLIDEQYF. In DNA, the CDR3 is TGTGCCAGCTCAAATCTGATAGACGAGCAGTACTTC.

J is TRBJ2-1 and V is TRBV19; the match to TRBD2 covers 7 bases. The CDR3 contains 17 residues. Losses at the gene ends were 3 bases for V and 0 bases for J; bases not matched to a gene: 8. Germline V gene sequence: CDR1 LNHDA, CDR2 SQIVND (reference sequence). The CDR3 protein is CASSMPGLPSSYNEQFF. DNA for the CDR3: TGTGCCAGTAGTATGCCGGGACTACCTAGCTCCTACAATGAGCAGTTCTTC.

The gene calls are TRBV25-1 and TRBJ1-4; TRBD1 agrees at 7 bases. CDR3 length: 15 residues. Germline loops: CDR1 MGHDK, CDR2 SYGVNS. The trim removed 4 bases at V and 8 bases at J, leaving 10 bases unmatched. This chain's CDR3 is CASSVPQGGAEKLFF. CDR3 in DNA: TGTGCCAGCAGTGTCCCTCAGGGGGGCGCAGAAAAACTGTTTTTT.

V is TRBV7-2 and J is TRBJ1-5, with D perhaps matching TRBD1 (6 bases). The CDR3 is 16 amino acids. Germline CDR1 and CDR2: SGHTA and FQGNSA. Trimming left V 4 bases short and J 1 base short, with 14 bases between. CDR3 region: CASSSTGPGSNQPQHF. As DNA, the CDR3 is TGTGCCAGCAGCTCGACAGGTCCGGGGAGCAATCAGCCCCAGCATTTT.

This sequence joins TRBV4-1 and TRBJ1-2, with D perhaps matching TRBD1 (6 bases). Germline CDR1 and CDR2: MGHRA and YSYEKL. The CDR3 extends over 18 amino acids. Trimming pared 0 bases from V and 4 bases from J, leaving 21 bases between. In nucleotides, the CDR3 is TGCGCCAGCAGCCAAGATCTGGGGGCGGGGACTTCGCGCTATGGCTACACCTTC. Protein sequence: CASSQDLGAGTSRYGYTF.

The genes are TRBV15 and TRBJ2-6; D possibly corresponds to TRBD1 (6 bases). The V gene's germline CDR1 is LNHNV and CDR2 YYDKDF (reference sequence). The V end was cut by 6 bases, the J end by 0 bases, with 15 bases between. This CDR3 contains 17 residues. The chain's CDR3 is CATSPTRGSSGANVLTF. CDR3 nucleotides: TGTGCCACCAGTCCCACCAGGGGCAGCTCTGGGGCCAACGTCCTGACTTTC.

This sequence joins TRBV2 and TRBJ2-1, with D hard to call. There are 13 residues in the CDR3. Trimming removed 3 bases from V and 3 bases from J, with 6 bases in between. The germline V gene has CDR1 SNHLY and CDR2 FYNNEI. The CDR3 loop reads CASSDENYNEQFF. The CDR3 nucleotides read TGTGCCAGCAGTGACGAGAACTACAATGAGCAGTTCTTC.

The rearrangement uses TRBV5-1 and TRBJ2-3; 8 bases match TRBD1. CDR3 length: 14 residues. Looked up from germline, CDR1 is SGHRS and CDR2 is YFSETQ. V gave up 7 bases and J gave up 5 bases; unmatched junction bases: 9. CDR3: CASLAGGAGDTQYF. The CDR3 nucleotides read TGCGCCAGCTTAGCAGGGGGCGCAGGAGATACGCAGTATTTT.